This record covers a single T cell receptor (beta chain). Its antigen is currently unknown. The data derive from a study of T-cell reconstitution after alpha-beta-depleted transplantation in children. General study points: T-cell counts and diversity were attributed mostly to newly produced T cells one year after transplant. Two months or so post-transplant, alpha-beta T cells reportedly derived from several hundred expanded graft clones.

The V gene lost 5 bases and the J gene lost 7 bases, with 14 bases spanning the gap. Germline CDR1 SGHVS, CDR2 FNYEAQ. The CDR3 runs 13 residues. A TCRbeta library incorporating unique molecular identifiers was prepared. TCRdb analysed the PCR reads with MiXCR anew, one entry per CDR3 protein. The sample includes some 840,000 distinct CDR3 sequences, about 15% of them seen just once. The starting material was PBMCs, mostly from graft donor cells, obtained 360 days after TCRalphabeta/CD19-depleted stem cell transplant. The rearrangement joins TRBV7-6 to TRBJ2-5; perhaps D is TRBD1 or TRBD2 (5 bases each). This TCR came from a male patient aged 5 to 17 who had a stem cell transplant for acute lymphoblastic leukemia, so the T cells may come from the graft donor. CDR3 in DNA: TGTGCCAGCAGCGTATCAGGGAGATCGACCCAGTACTTC. Protein: CASSVSGRSTQYF.